The clone carrying this T cell receptor (beta chain) was picked up one time. The sample originates from a study of blood T cell repertoires in COVID-19. This CDR3 has 16 residues. With 0 bases clipped from V and 8 bases from J, the junction kept 12 bases outside the gene matches. CDR1 and CDR2 from the germline V gene are GTSNPN and SVGIG (reference sequence). Sequencing was performed with immunoSEQ multiplex PCR; in TCRdb, only in-frame clones are kept and a portion is missing. The data hold approximately 70,000 clones, with 90% to 95% observed a single time. The chain joins TRBV30 to TRBJ2-1; 8 bases match TRBD2. Source material: peripheral blood. The sequence came from a man between 40 and 49 years old with COVID-19, enrolled during active disease. The CDR3 coding sequence is TGTGCCTGGAGTGTAGGGCTAGCGGGTGGCGGGGATGAGCAGTTCTTC. This codes for CAWSVGLAGGGDEQFF.